This T cell receptor (beta chain) stems from a study of control samples from healthy donors and cancer patients. Profiling relied on immunoSEQ multiplex PCR, and the TCRdb table lists in-frame clones only, not all of them. This table holds roughly 120,000 clones, about 95% found once. The CDR3 spans 13 residues. The germline V gene has CDR1 LGHDT and CDR2 YNNKEL (reference sequence). V dropped 1 base and J dropped 3 bases, with 7 bases sitting between them. The chain links TRBV3-1 (or the pseudogene TRBV3-2) to TRBJ2-7, with D perhaps TRBD2 (5 bases). Material for sequencing was blood. The sequence was obtained from a man between 25 and 39 years old in good health. CDR3 residues: CASSQVTSYEQYF. Here the CDR3 DNA reads TGTGCCAGCAGCCAAGTAACTAGCTACGAGCAGTACTTC.